This record looks at one TCR beta chain sequence and its context. Its antigen is not identified. Separation by sorting yielded CD4+ and CD8+ T cells from PBMCs. This entry comes from a study of CD8+ T cells in alopecia areata. In each case, RNA was isolated and then reverse transcribed into cDNA as the sequencing template. Measured with immunoSEQ multiplex PCR; TCRdb has only the in-frame clones, and not every one. The sample shows about 250,000 clones, approximately 61% of them seen only once. The CDR3 runs 14 residues. The J segment lost 4 bases and the V segment lost 4 bases, leaving 2 bases of the junction unmatched. Germline V lookup: CDR1 SGHNT, CDR2 YYREEE (reference sequence). Notes on the study in general: Sharing of TCRs across patients appeared less clear than in mice, possibly for HLA-related reasons. Scalp lesions, especially in alopecia totalis/universalis, had higher clonality than normal scalp.

This clonotype originated in a human donor with alopecia areata. This rearrangement joins TRBV5-4 to TRBJ1-6; TRBD1 agrees at 7 bases. The input for sequencing was CD4+ T cells sorted from blood, taken at week 0. CDR3 nucleotides: TGTGCCAGCAGCCGGGGACAGTATAATTCACCCCTCCACTTT. This sequence encodes CASSRGQYNSPLHF.